The clone carrying this T cell receptor beta chain was seen a single time. J gave up 8 bases and V 0 bases, and 4 bases lay outside the gene matches. CDR3 length equals 15 residues. Germline CDR1 MNHEY, CDR2 SVGAGI. Random hexamers were used to reverse transcribe an amount of about 0.45 to 1 ug RNA. TCRdb called the immunoSEQ multiplex PCR reads again in MiXCR, with one record for every CDR3 protein. The repertoire includes 400,000 or so distinct CDR3 sequences, 85% of them detected once, and roughly 0.11% sits in the top ten. These data originate in a study of CD8 T cells in Susac syndrome. This sequence was found in a human donor with multiple sclerosis. Sample: CD8+ T cells from PBMCs. The rearrangement uses TRBV6-5 and TRBJ1-5; TRBD1 aligns across 10 bases. The CDR3 reads CASSYSGQGMEPQHF. CDR3 DNA: TGTGCCAGCAGTTACTCGGGACAGGGGATGGAGCCCCAGCATTTT.